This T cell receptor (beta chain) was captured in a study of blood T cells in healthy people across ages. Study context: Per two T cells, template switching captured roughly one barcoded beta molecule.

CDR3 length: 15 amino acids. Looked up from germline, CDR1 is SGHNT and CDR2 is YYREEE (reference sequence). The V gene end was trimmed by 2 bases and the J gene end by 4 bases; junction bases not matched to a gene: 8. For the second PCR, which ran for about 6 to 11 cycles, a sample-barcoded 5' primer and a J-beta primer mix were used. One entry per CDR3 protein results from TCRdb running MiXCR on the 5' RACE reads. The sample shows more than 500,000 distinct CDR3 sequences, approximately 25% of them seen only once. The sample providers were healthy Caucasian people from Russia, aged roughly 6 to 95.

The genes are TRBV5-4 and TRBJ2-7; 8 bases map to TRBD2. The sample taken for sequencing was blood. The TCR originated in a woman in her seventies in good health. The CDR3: CASSFYSGGLYEQYF. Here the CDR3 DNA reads TGTGCCAGCAGCTTTTATTCGGGGGGGCTGTACGAGCAGTACTTC.